A single sample is the source of the 9 T cell receptor beta chains below, sequenced in a study of CD8 T cells in Susac syndrome. RNA totalling about 0.45 to 1 ug underwent reverse transcription with random hexamers. TCRdb reanalysed the immunoSEQ multiplex PCR reads using MiXCR and keeps one entry per CDR3 protein. The sample lists fewer than 350,000 distinct CDR3 sequences, around 92% occurring once. The source material was CD4+ T cells from PBMCs. These receptors all come from a human donor with multiple sclerosis.

This clonotype has just a few counts. The chain couples TRBV30 to TRBJ1-2, with a weak D call TRBD1 (5 bases). The CDR3 runs 14 residues. Germline assignment: CDR1 GTSNPN and CDR2 SVGIG (reference sequence). V lost 0 bases and J lost 4, with 12 bases in between. In DNA, the CDR3 is TGTGCCTGGAGTGTCTTGGGGACGGCCTATGGCTACACCTTC. Translation gives CAWSVLGTAYGYTF.

This clonotype appeared once. V usage is TRBV18 and J usage is TRBJ2-5; 7 bases are shared with TRBD1. Per germline, CDR1 KGHSH and CDR2 LQKENI. V was clipped by 6 bases and J by 1 base; unmatched bases: 8. The CDR3 is 15 residues long. This CDR3 is CASSPEQGSQETQYF. The CDR3 DNA follows: TGTGCCAGCTCTCCCGAACAGGGGTCCCAAGAGACCCAGTACTTC.

This chain joins TRBV28 and TRBJ2-4; D unresolved. The germline V gene has CDR1 MDHEN and CDR2 SYDVKM. The CDR3 is made up of 14 amino acids. V lost 3 bases and J lost 9, with 15 bases in between. In nucleotides, the CDR3 is TGTGCCAGCAGTTTTGGGCCCCAACCAGGCATTCAGTACTTC. Translating it yields CASSFGPQPGIQYF.

This clonotype was detected a few times. The J gene is TRBJ2-7, the V gene TRBV7-6; 8 bases align to TRBD1. In germline, CDR1 is SGHVS, CDR2 FNYEAQ. CDR3 length: 14 residues. V lost 2 bases to trimming and J lost 2 bases; unmatched junction nucleotides: 2. The CDR3 reads CASSLQQGAYEQYF. The CDR3 DNA sequence: TGTGCCAGCAGCTTACAACAGGGGGCCTACGAGCAGTACTTC.

The chain carries TRBV20-1 and TRBJ1-5, with D tentatively TRBD1 (5 bases). In germline, CDR1 is DFQATT, CDR2 SNEGSKA (reference sequence). The CDR3 sequence is 13 residues long. V was cut by 5 bases and J by 9 bases, with 17 bases left in between. CDR3 in amino acids: CSAERGEGLPQHF. CDR3 coding DNA: TGCAGTGCTGAAAGAGGGGAGGGACTGCCCCAGCATTTT.

The J gene is TRBJ2-7, the V gene TRBV5-1; 7 bases are shared with TRBD1. Trimming cost V 0 bases and J 2 bases; bases outside gene matches: 5. This CDR3 is 15 amino acids long. Germline CDR1 reads SGHRS; CDR2 reads YFSETQ. CDR3 in amino acids: CASSLGDSPAYEQYF. DNA of the CDR3: TGCGCCAGCAGCTTGGGGGACAGCCCTGCCTACGAGCAGTACTTC.

The chain links TRBV6-1 to TRBJ2-3; 9 positions agree with TRBD1. CDR3 length equals 17 residues. Germline CDR1 MNHNS, CDR2 SASEGT. Trimming cost V 3 bases and J 3 bases; bases outside gene matches: 10. Here the CDR3 reads CASSDPTGTGLTDTQYF. DNA for the CDR3: TGTGCCAGCAGTGACCCGACCGGGACAGGGCTAACAGATACGCAGTATTTT.

The V call is TRBV29-1, the J call TRBJ2-7; 9 bases are a match to TRBD2. Unmatched junction bases numbered 7, after V lost 4 bases and J lost 0 bases. This CDR3 region has 15 residues. CDR1 and CDR2 from the germline V gene are SQVTM and ANQGSEA. The CDR3 coding sequence is TGCAGCGTTGGGCGAACGACTAGCGGCTCCTACGAGCAGTACTTC. It specifies CSVGRTTSGSYEQYF.

This chain uses TRBV4-2 with TRBJ2-3; 7 bases line up with TRBD1. The length of the CDR3 is 15 residues. V lost 1 base, J lost 3 bases, and 4 bases stayed unmatched. Germline V gene lookup returns CDR1 LGHNA and CDR2 YNFKEQ. CDR3: CASSQGKGATDTQYF. The CDR3 nucleotides read TGTGCCAGCAGCCAAGGGAAGGGGGCAACAGATACGCAGTATTTT.